This is a list of T cell receptor beta chains from one sample in a study of T cell repertoires in ileal Crohn's disease. This table comes from immunoSEQ multiplex PCR, and its TCRdb copy is limited to in-frame clones, with some not included. The table has 11,000 to 15,000 clones, around 82% seen once. The sequenced material came from ileal tissue. Every receptor here comes from an adult with Crohn's disease. Each CDR3 is given with its conserved first and last residue. D genes are given only for firm matches. Some rows mark clone size as missing; the rest say once, few, many or name a class of expanded clone.

d_gene | j_gene | abundance | v_gene | CDR3nt | CDR3aa
NA | TRBJ2-7 | NA | TRBV5-4 | TGTGCCAGCAGGCCCGACTACCCCTCCTACGAGCAGTACTTC | CASRPDYPSYEQYF
TRBD2 | TRBJ2-3 | NA | TRBV25-1 | TGTGCCAGCGAGCGGGGTGGCACAGATACGCAGTATTTT | CASERGGTDTQYF
NA | TRBJ2-3 | NA | TRBV19 | TGTGCCAGTAGTGATACCGGGACAATAGTCTTGGATACGCAGTATTTT | CASSDTGTIVLDTQYF
NA | TRBJ1-2 | NA | TRBV6-1 | TGTGCCAGCAGAGTAGTCTCCGGTAACTATGGCTACACCTTC | CASRVVSGNYGYTF
NA | TRBJ1-1 | NA | TRBV6-5 | TGTGCCAGCAGTTACTCTCCAAATCTCGGCACTGAAGCTTTCTTT | CASSYSPNLGTEAFF
NA | TRBJ1-1 | NA | TRBV5-6 | TGTGCCAGCAGCTTGGGTACAGTGTTGAACACTGAAGCTTTCTTT | CASSLGTVLNTEAFF
TRBD2 | TRBJ2-1 | once | TRBV6-5 | TGTGCCAGCAGCTTGCGGGAGGGCCCTCACAATGAGCAGTTCTTC | CASSLREGPHNEQFF
NA | TRBJ2-2 | NA | TRBV7-3 | TGTGCCAGCGGCAAGGCGGGTGGAGCGGCCGGGGAGCTGTTTTTT | CASGKAGGAAGELFF
TRBD1 | TRBJ1-2 | NA | TRBV6-5 | TGTGCCAGCAGTTGGGCTGGGACAGGGGCTAACTATGGCTACACCTTC | CASSWAGTGANYGYTF
NA | TRBJ1-1 | once | TRBV5-8 | TGTGCCAGCAGCTTAAGAGGGAGGACTGAAGCTTTCTTT | CASSLRGRTEAFF
NA | TRBJ2-1 | NA | TRBV19 | TGTGCCAGTAGAAAGGGGTATGAGCAGCTCTTC | CASRKGYEQLF
NA | TRBJ2-5 | NA | TRBV9 | TGTGCCAGCAGCGTAGCCGGGACTTCACAAGAGACCCAGTACTTC | CASSVAGTSQETQYF
TRBD1 | TRBJ1-1 | few | TRBV4-2 | TGTGCCAGCTGCGAAGCAGGGGGCGTCGGAGCTGAAGCTTTCTTT | CASCEAGGVGAEAFF
NA | TRBJ2-5 | NA | TRBV14 | TGTGCCAGCAGCCGCGGCGAAACCCGGTACTTC | CASSRGETRYF
TRBD2 | TRBJ2-2 | NA | TRBV7-3 | TGTGCCAGCAGCTTAGATTCTAACCGCGGGAGTTTCGGGGAGCTGTTTTTT | CASSLDSNRGSFGELFF
TRBD1 | TRBJ1-2 | NA | TRBV27 | TGTGCCAGCAGTACGAACCGGGACAGGGAAGGCTACACCTTC | CASSTNRDREGYTF
TRBD1 | TRBJ1-5 | NA | TRBV19 | TGTGCCAGTAGTCCCAGGGACAGGGGGCGCCGTCAGCCCCAGCATTTT | CASSPRDRGRRQPQHF
NA | TRBJ2-1 | NA | TRBV18 | TGTGCCAGCTCACCCTCGACTAGTGAGCATGAGCAGTTCTTC | CASSPSTSEHEQFF
TRBD1 | TRBJ1-4 | NA | TRBV7-2 | TGTGCCAGCAGCCGCGACAGGGGTAACGAAAAACTGTTTTTT | CASSRDRGNEKLFF
TRBD2 | TRBJ2-7 | NA | TRBV5-4 | TGTGCCAGCAGCCCCCGCGGGGGGGGAGGGGATTACGAGCAGTACTTC | CASSPRGGGGDYEQYF
TRBD1 | TRBJ2-1 | NA | TRBV30 | TGTGCCTGGAGTGGGACAGGGGTAGTTAATGAGCAGTTCTTC | CAWSGTGVVNEQFF
NA | TRBJ1-1 | NA | TRBV11-2 | TGTGCCAGCAGCTCCGCGGGGAAGGGGACTGAAGCTTTCTTT | CASSSAGKGTEAFF
NA | TRBJ2-7 | NA | TRBV2 | TGTGCCAGCAGTCTTTCGGGCGAGCAGTACTTC | CASSLSGEQYF
TRBD1 | TRBJ1-2 | NA | TRBV7-2 | TGTGCCAGCAGCTTAGGTCCGGCAGGGGGCCACTATGGCTACACCTTC | CASSLGPAGGHYGYTF
NA | TRBJ1-1 | NA | TRBV11-2 | TGTGCCAGCAGGGTATCACTGAGGCGACGGACTGAAGCTTTCTTT | CASRVSLRRRTEAFF
NA | TRBJ2-7 | NA | TRBV30 | TGTGCCTGGAGCGGATTGGGGCCGGGCGAGCAGTACTTC | CAWSGLGPGEQYF
TRBD2 | TRBJ2-1 | few | TRBV12-5 | TGTGCTAGTGGTTTGCCTACTAGCGGGGGGGTGAATGAGCAGTTCTTC | CASGLPTSGGVNEQFF